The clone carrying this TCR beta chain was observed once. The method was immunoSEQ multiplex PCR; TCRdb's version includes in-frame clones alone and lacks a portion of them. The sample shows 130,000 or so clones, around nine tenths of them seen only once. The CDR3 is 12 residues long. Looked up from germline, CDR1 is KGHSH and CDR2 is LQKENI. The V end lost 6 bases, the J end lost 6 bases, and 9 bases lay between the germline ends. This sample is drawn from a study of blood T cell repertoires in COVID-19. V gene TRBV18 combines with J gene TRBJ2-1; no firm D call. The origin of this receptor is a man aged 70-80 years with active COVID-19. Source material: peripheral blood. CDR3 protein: CASSEPANEQFF. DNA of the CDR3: TGTGCCAGCTCCGAGCCCGCCAATGAGCAGTTCTTC. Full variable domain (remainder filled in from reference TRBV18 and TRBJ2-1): NAGVMQNPRHLVRRRGQEARLRCSPMKGHSHVYWYRQLPEEGLKFMVYLQKENIIDESGMPKERFSAEFPKEGPSILRIQQVVRGDSAAYFCASSEPANEQFFGPGTRLTVL.